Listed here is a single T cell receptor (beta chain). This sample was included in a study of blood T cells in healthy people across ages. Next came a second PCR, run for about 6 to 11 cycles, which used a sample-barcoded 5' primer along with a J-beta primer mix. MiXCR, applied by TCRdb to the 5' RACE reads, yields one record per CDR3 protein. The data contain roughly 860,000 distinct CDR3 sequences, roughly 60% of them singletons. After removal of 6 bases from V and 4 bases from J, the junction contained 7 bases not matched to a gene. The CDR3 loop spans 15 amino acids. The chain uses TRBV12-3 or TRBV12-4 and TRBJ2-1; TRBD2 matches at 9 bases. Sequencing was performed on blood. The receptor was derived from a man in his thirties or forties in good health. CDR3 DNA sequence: TGTGCCAGCAGGGGCGGGGGGGTCACATACAATGAGCAGTTCTTC. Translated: CASRGGGVTYNEQFF.